This section outlines one T cell receptor beta chain sequence together with its context. Its matching antigen is unknown. The source of the sample is a study of persistence of HIV-infected CD4 T cells. Study-wide background: Donors had been on suppressive ART for a median of roughly 8 years. A larger, less memory-rich fraction responded to anti-CD3/anti-CD28 beads than to antigen.

The libraries were made with immunoSEQ version 4 in survey mode. Each sample used up to 1 ug genomic DNA diluted to roughly 10 ng/uL. The repertoire was sequenced with immunoSEQ multiplex PCR; TCRdb's copy has only in-frame clones and lacks some. The sample shows about 45,000 clones, 85% to 90% of them seen only once. Study-level findings and limits: Within sorted populations, more oligoclonal TCRs accompanied more oligoclonal proviruses.

Cells were stimulated nonspecifically with anti-CD3/anti-CD28 magnetic beads. Sorting selected CD4+ T cells upregulating both CD40 ligand and CD69. The V gene end was trimmed by 4 bases and the J gene end by 4 bases; junction bases not matched to a gene: 3. CDR1 is SGHDN and CDR2 is FVKESK in the germline V gene. The CDR3 runs to 14 residues. The material was CD4+ T cells sorted from PBMCs after approximately 18-hour stimulation, obtained from a patient who received antiretroviral therapy. The TCR comes from an adult woman with HIV who was CMV-seropositive. The chain joins TRBV14 to TRBJ2-1; 8 positions match TRBD2. The CDR3 DNA follows: TGTGCCAGCAGCCCGGGAGGGAATTACAATGAGCAGTTCTTC. Residues: CASSPGGNYNEQFF.